Below are 12 T cell receptor beta chains sequenced from a single sample in a study of blood T cell repertoires in COVID-19. The method was immunoSEQ multiplex PCR; TCRdb's version includes in-frame clones alone and lacks a portion of them. The sample records a few hundred thousand clones, roughly 89% being singletons. The sample comprised PBMCs or T cells enriched from blood (not recorded which). The receptors derive from a woman aged 45-60 years who had recovered from COVID-19.

The chain joins TRBV11-2 to TRBJ1-6; 7 bases align to TRBD1. CDR1 is SGHAT, CDR2 FQNNGV, per germline. With V trimmed by 1 base and J by 3 bases, 3 bases remained unmatched. This CDR3 has 16 amino acids. As DNA, the CDR3 is TGTGCCAGCAGCTTAGTGGCAGGGGGCTATAATTCACCCCTCCACTTT. It codes for CASSLVAGGYNSPLHF.

The V gene is TRBV28, the J gene TRBJ1-5; D perhaps matches TRBD1 (6 bases). The germline V gene encodes CDR1 MDHEN and CDR2 SYDVKM. The CDR3 is 14 amino acids. Deletions cut 5 bases from V and 6 bases from J, with 14 bases between. The CDR3 region has the DNA TGTGCCAGCAGTCTCCAGGGGTCAAGTCAGCCCCAGCATTTT. Translating it yields CASSLQGSSQPQHF.

The chain uses TRBV7-9 and TRBJ1-2, with D possibly being TRBD1 (5 bases). CDR3 size: 15 residues. V lost 5 bases and J lost 4, with 17 bases in between. Germline lookup yields CDR1 SEHNR and CDR2 FQNEAQ (reference sequence). This CDR3 reads CASSAPPGGGYGYTF. CDR3 DNA sequence: TGTGCCAGCAGCGCACCCCCGGGGGGGGGCTATGGCTACACCTTC.

The rearrangement joins TRBV3-1 (or the pseudogene TRBV3-2) to TRBJ1-2; no clear D gene. The V end was cut by 1 base, the J end by 8 bases, with 14 bases between. Per the germline V gene, CDR1 is LGHDT and CDR2 is YNNKEL (reference sequence). The CDR3 consists of 14 residues. The chain's CDR3 is CASSQASGGDGYTF. The CDR3 DNA is TGTGCCAGCAGCCAAGCGTCAGGAGGTGACGGCTACACCTTC.

The chain couples TRBV7-2 to TRBJ1-3, with D perhaps TRBD1 (5 bases). The germline V gene has CDR1 SGHTA and CDR2 FQGNSA. CDR3 length: 13 amino acids. V lost 5 bases, J lost 5 bases, and 10 bases lay in between. In DNA form, the CDR3 reads TGTGCCAGCAGCGGGGGGAGTAGAAACACCATATATTTT. Its translation: CASSGGSRNTIYF.

This sequence joins TRBV28 and TRBJ1-2, with 9 bases matching TRBD1. The ends lost 6 bases at V and 6 bases at J; junction bases unmatched: 5. The CDR3 consists of 13 residues. Germline loops: CDR1 MDHEN, CDR2 SYDVKM. CDR3 loop: CASRLDRGDGYTF. CDR3 sequence (DNA): TGTGCCAGCAGATTGGACAGGGGTGATGGCTACACCTTC.

The rearrangement links TRBV7-2 to TRBJ1-5; D call uncertain. The CDR3 sequence is 16 residues long. Deletions cut 1 base from V and 1 base from J, with 11 bases between. From germline, CDR1 is SGHTA and CDR2 FQGNSA. In DNA form, the CDR3 reads TGTGCCAGCAGCTTAGTGCTAGATTTGAGCAATCAGCCCCAGCATTTT. This translates into CASSLVLDLSNQPQHF.

V gene TRBV2 combines with J gene TRBJ2-6; 9 bases are shared with TRBD1. This CDR3 is built from 16 residues. Per the germline V gene, CDR1 is SNHLY and CDR2 is FYNNEI. The junction had 2 bases not matched to a gene; V was cut back by 4 bases and J by 1 base. The CDR3 loop reads CASSGGQGSGANVLTF. The CDR3 nucleotides are TGTGCCAGCAGTGGGGGACAGGGATCTGGGGCCAACGTCCTGACTTTC. Looking up the rest from reference TRBV2 and TRBJ2-6 gives the full variable domain: EPEVTQTPSHQVTQMGQEVILRCVPISNHLYFYWYRQILGQKVEFLVSFYNNEISEKSEIFDDQFSVERPDGSNFTLKIRSTKLEDSAMYFCASSGGQGSGANVLTFGAGSRLTVL.

As concerns this clone: In the same sample, other DNA sequences code for this CDR3. The gene calls are TRBV18 and TRBJ1-5; no reliable D call. The germline gives CDR1 KGHSH, CDR2 LQKENI. V lost 3 bases and J lost 0, with 6 bases in between. The CDR3 loop spans 14 amino acids. CDR3 region: CASSPAGSNQPQHF. CDR3 in DNA: TGTGCCAGCTCACCGGCGGGTAGCAATCAGCCCCAGCATTTT. Full variable domain (outside the CDR3, taken from reference TRBV18 and TRBJ1-5): NAGVMQNPRHLVRRRGQEARLRCSPMKGHSHVYWYRQLPEEGLKFMVYLQKENIIDESGMPKERFSAEFPKEGPSILRIQQVVRGDSAAYFCASSPAGSNQPQHFGDGTRLSIL.

The chain links TRBV19 to TRBJ1-4; 7 positions agree with TRBD1. The V gene end was trimmed by 3 bases and the J gene end by 6 bases; junction bases not matched to a gene: 1. CDR3 length: 13 amino acids. Germline assignment: CDR1 LNHDA and CDR2 SQIVND (reference sequence). The DNA for the CDR3 is TGTGCCAGTAGTATCCAGGGGGATGAAAAACTGTTTTTT. Protein sequence: CASSIQGDEKLFF.

The rearrangement uses TRBV9 and TRBJ2-5; TRBD2 matches 11 bases. Germline assignment: CDR1 SGDLS and CDR2 YYNGEE. This CDR3 is built from 16 residues. Trimming at V came to 2 bases and at J to 2 bases, leaving 5 bases not matched to a gene. The CDR3, as DNA: TGTGCCAGCAGCGTCTTAGCGGGGGGGTTACAAGAGACCCAGTACTTC. Protein product: CASSVLAGGLQETQYF.

The V call is TRBV7-6, the J call TRBJ2-7, with 12 positions matching TRBD1. CDR3 size: 19 residues. After removal of 6 bases from V and 1 base from J, the junction contained 16 bases not matched to a gene. Germline loops: CDR1 SGHVS, CDR2 FNYEAQ. The CDR3 bases are TGTGCCAGCAGTAGAGGCGGGACAGGGGGCTACCTGCAATCCTACGAGCAGTACTTC. It codes for CASSRGGTGGYLQSYEQYF.